This TCR beta chain was observed in a study of post-analysis software for immune sequencing data. Included in the TCR beta cDNA libraries were unique molecular identifiers. TCRdb independently ran MiXCR on the PCR reads; one entry per CDR3 protein. The sample lists about 540,000 distinct CDR3 sequences; around a third were seen once. There are many counts of this clonotype. Its target is unknown. Broader study findings: Elevated frequency relative to controls characterized roughly 5 TRBV segments in patients, TRBV5-6, TRBV5-1 and TRBV20-1 among them. For normalized Chao1 diversity, multiple sclerosis patients scored significantly lower than controls did.

The ends were cut back, 6 bases at V and 2 bases at J, with 6 bases in the middle. The CDR3 length is 12 residues. The TCR originated in a girl aged 2 to 17 with multiple sclerosis. The chain has TRBV12-3 or TRBV12-4 and TRBJ2-3; D gene unclear. Sequenced input: blood. This CDR3 reads CASRASTDTQYF. The CDR3 nucleotides are TGTGCCAGCAGGGCTTCCACAGATACGCAGTATTTT.